This T cell receptor beta chain was sequenced during a study of shared clonotypes between healthy human individuals. In the study overall: The cohort comprised two women and a few men. Their ages spanned 18 to 49 years.

Terminally differentiated effector memory CD45RA+ cells were excluded by CCR7 positive selection of CD45RO-negative cells. Trimming pared 0 bases from V and 8 bases from J, leaving 13 bases between. The CDR3 is 15 amino acids. Germline values: CDR1 SEHNR, CDR2 FQNEAQ (reference sequence). Worth noting for this clone: What it recognizes is unknown.

The table came from immunoSEQ multiplex PCR; TCRdb's copy has only in-frame clones and leaves some out. The data show under 1 million clones, 80% to 95% seen once. General study results and limits: Unshared clonotypes carried lower generation probabilities than those common to all four donors.

This sequence joins TRBV7-9 and TRBJ1-4, with a weak D call TRBD1 (5 bases). Sequences were obtained from naive CD8+ T cells sorted from blood. This sequence originates from a man aged 30 to 39 in good health. The CDR3 sequence: CASSLARGLEEKLFF. CDR3 nucleotide sequence: TGTGCCAGCAGCTTAGCGAGGGGACTGGAGGAAAAACTGTTTTTT.